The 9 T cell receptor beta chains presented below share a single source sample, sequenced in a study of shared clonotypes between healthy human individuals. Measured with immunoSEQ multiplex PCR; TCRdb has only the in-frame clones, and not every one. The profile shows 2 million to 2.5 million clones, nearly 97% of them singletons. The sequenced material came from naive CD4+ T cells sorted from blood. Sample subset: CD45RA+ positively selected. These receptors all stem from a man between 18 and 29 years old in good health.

CDR3 sequence: CASSPEQVGYYEQYF. The CDR3 nucleotides are TGTGCCAGCTCACCCGAACAGGTTGGGTACTACGAGCAGTACTTC. This chain uses TRBV18 with TRBJ2-7, with D tentatively TRBD1 (5 bases). CDR3 length: 15 residues. V gave up 3 bases and J gave up 3 bases, with 15 bases separating them. From germline, CDR1 is KGHSH and CDR2 LQKENI.

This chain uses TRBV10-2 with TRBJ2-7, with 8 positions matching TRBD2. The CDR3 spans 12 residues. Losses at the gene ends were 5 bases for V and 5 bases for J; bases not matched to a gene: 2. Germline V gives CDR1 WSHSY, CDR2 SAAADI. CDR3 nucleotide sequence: TGCGCCAGCAGTTTCGGGGGGGACGAGCAGTACTTC. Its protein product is CASSFGGDEQYF.

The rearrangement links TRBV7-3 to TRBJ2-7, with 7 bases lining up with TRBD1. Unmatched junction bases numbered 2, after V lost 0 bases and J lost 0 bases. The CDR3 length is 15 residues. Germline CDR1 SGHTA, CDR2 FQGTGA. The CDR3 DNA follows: TGTGCCAGCAGCTTAACAGGGGGCATCTCCTACGAGCAGTACTTC. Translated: CASSLTGGISYEQYF.

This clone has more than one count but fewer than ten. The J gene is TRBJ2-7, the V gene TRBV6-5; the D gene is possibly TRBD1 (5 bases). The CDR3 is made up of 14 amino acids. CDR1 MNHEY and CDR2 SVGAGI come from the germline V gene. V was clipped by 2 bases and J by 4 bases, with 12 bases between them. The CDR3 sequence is CASSYKTAMYEQYF. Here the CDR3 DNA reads TGTGCCAGCAGTTACAAGACAGCCATGTACGAGCAGTACTTC.

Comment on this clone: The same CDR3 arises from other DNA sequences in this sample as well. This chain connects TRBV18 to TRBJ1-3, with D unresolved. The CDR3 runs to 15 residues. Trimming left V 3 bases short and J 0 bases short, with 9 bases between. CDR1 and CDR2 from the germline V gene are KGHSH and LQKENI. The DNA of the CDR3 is TGTGCCAGCTCACCGCCTGCCTACTCTGGAAACACCATATATTTT. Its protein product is CASSPPAYSGNTIYF.

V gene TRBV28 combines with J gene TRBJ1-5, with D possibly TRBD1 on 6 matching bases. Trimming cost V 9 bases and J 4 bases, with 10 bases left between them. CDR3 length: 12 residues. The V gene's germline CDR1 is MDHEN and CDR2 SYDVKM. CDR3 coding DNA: TGTGCCAGGTCGACAGGTAATCAGCCCCAGCATTTT. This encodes CARSTGNQPQHF. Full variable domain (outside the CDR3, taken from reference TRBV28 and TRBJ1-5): DVKVTQSSRYLVKRTGEKVFLECVQDMDHENMFWYRQDPGLGLRLIYFSYDVKMKEKGDIPEGYSVSREKKERFSLILESASTNQTSMYLCARSTGNQPQHFGDGTRLSIL.

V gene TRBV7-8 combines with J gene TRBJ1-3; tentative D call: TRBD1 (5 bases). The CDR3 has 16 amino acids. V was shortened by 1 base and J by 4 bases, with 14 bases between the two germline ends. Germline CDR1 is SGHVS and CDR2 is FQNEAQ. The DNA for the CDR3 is TGTGCCAGCAGCTTAGAGAACAGGCCCTCCGGAAACACCATATATTTT. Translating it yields CASSLENRPSGNTIYF.

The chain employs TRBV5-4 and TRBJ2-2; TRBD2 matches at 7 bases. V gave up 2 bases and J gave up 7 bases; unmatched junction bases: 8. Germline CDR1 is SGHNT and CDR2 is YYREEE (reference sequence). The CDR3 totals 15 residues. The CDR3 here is CASSLRAGEVGELFF. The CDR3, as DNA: TGTGCCAGCAGCTTAAGGGCGGGGGAGGTCGGGGAGCTGTTTTTT.

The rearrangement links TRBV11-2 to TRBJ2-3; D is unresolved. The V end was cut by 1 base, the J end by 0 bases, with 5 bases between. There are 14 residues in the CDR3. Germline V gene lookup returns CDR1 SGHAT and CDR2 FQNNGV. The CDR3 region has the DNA TGTGCCAGCAGCTTAGGTCAAAGCACAGATACGCAGTATTTT. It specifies CASSLGQSTDTQYF.